This T cell receptor beta chain was recovered during a study of T cell repertoires in aging, cancer and after chemotherapy. Turning to the study itself: The full dataset contained around 10 million TCR reads. Study-level results: In cancer patients, declining TCR diversity with age involved lost richness and lost evenness. Age-matched healthy donors had significantly more diverse, less clonal blood TCR repertoires than untreated cancer patients.

This CDR3 has 15 amino acids. V was cut by 8 bases and J by 1 base, with 16 bases left in between. Germline loops: CDR1 MNHNS, CDR2 SASEGT. A mixed TRB-A/B primer pool amplified rearranged TRB by multiplex touch-down PCR. TCRdb independently ran MiXCR on the multiplex PCR reads; one entry per CDR3 protein. The sample includes around 20,000 distinct CDR3 sequences, approximately 40% seen only once; the top ten take more than 15%. TCR beta rearrangements were amplified from peripheral blood genomic DNA. On this clonotype itself: Its antigen is not known.

V usage is TRBV6-1 and J usage is TRBJ2-3; D not resolved. The sequence was collected from a human donor with a solid tumor. The sample was blood. The CDR3 sequence is CASVRDLRGTDTQYF. In DNA form, the CDR3 reads TGTGCCAGCGTGCGAGACCTCCGGGGCACAGATACGCAGTATTTT.